This record concerns one T cell receptor beta chain sequence. Its antigen is not identified. This sample is drawn from a study of T cell responses to AZD1222 COVID-19 vaccine. General observations from the study: Clonal diversity was possibly underestimated, and white British individuals and females predominated among donors.

Trimming left V 4 bases short and J 0 bases short, with 10 bases between. Germline lookup yields CDR1 SNHLY and CDR2 FYNNEI. The CDR3 totals 16 residues. Assay used: immunoSEQ multiplex PCR; TCRdb lists only in-frame clones, some missing. The sample holds about 210,000 clones, around 94% seen once. Here the sequenced sample was peripheral blood, taken 28 days after the second dose of the MenACWY control vaccine. J is TRBJ1-6 and V is TRBV2, with D maybe TRBD1 (5 bases). The receptor comes from an adult who received the MenACWY meningococcal vaccine as a control. The CDR3 DNA sequence: TGTGCCAGCAGTGTGACTAGGGGCTCCTATAATTCACCCCTCCACTTT. Amino acid sequence: CASSVTRGSYNSPLHF.